The subject of this entry is one T cell receptor beta chain. Antigen unknown. The sample belongs to a study of T-cell memory formation after mild COVID-19. Across the study: Each donor largely had its own TCR clusters.

TCRdb passed the 5' RACE reads through MiXCR, listing each CDR3 protein once. The table includes a few hundred thousand distinct CDR3 sequences, around a sixth detected once. Study-level points and caveats: The authors left the SARS-CoV-2 specificity of second-wave clones peaking on day 37 unconfirmed. For contracting clones, CD4+ ones sat mainly in CM and EM, CD8+ in EMRA.

The TCR was taken from a man younger than 35 who had mild COVID-19 (a few samples of this study predate the infection). Cell type and time point are not known. Sequencing was carried out using PBMCs or a T cell subset sorted from them (not recorded which).

The CDR3 DNA reads as TGCAGCGTTGTAGAAGCGGGAATAGAGACCCAGTACTTC. Protein product: CSVVEAGIETQYF. The chain employs TRBV29-1 and TRBJ2-5, with 7 bases matching TRBD2. V lost 4 bases to trimming and J lost 4 bases; unmatched junction nucleotides: 6. The CDR3 consists of 13 residues. Germline-derived CDR1 and CDR2 are SQVTM and ANQGSEA.